These 5 T cell receptor beta chains share one sample of origin, sequenced in a study of cytomegalovirus exposure and HLA in healthy donors. PCR involved 60 Vbeta and 13 Jbeta primers. Profiling relied on immunoSEQ multiplex PCR, and the TCRdb table lists in-frame clones only, not all of them. The data show approximately 150,000 clones, with 60% to 80% seen just once and 2% to 3% held by the top ten. Material for sequencing was PBMCs. The receptors stem from a woman aged 40-49 years in good health and CMV-seropositive.

This chain links TRBV2 with TRBJ1-2; D perhaps matches TRBD1 (6 bases). The germline V gene encodes CDR1 SNHLY and CDR2 FYNNEI. Trimming left V 5 bases short and J 2 bases short, with 15 bases between. CDR3 length: 15 residues. CDR3 in DNA: TGTGCCAGCAGTCCACAGGGCCTTAAAAACTATGGCTACACCTTC. Translation gives CASSPQGLKNYGYTF. The whole variable domain, remainder taken from reference TRBV2 and TRBJ1-2, is EPEVTQTPSHQVTQMGQEVILRCVPISNHLYFYWYRQILGQKVEFLVSFYNNEISEKSEIFDDQFSVERPDGSNFTLKIRSTKLEDSAMYFCASSPQGLKNYGYTFGSGTRLTVV.

V usage is TRBV7-2 and J usage is TRBJ1-2; TRBD1 agrees at 7 bases. Trimming at V came to 0 bases and at J to 0 bases, leaving 7 bases not matched to a gene. CDR3 size: 17 residues. CDR1 and CDR2 from the germline V gene are SGHTA and FQGNSA. CDR3 sequence: CASSLAGWDSSNYGYTF. CDR3 coding DNA: TGTGCCAGCAGCTTAGCGGGGTGGGACAGCTCTAACTATGGCTACACCTTC.

The count of this clone is one. The chain links TRBV7-9 to TRBJ2-7; D remains ambiguous. The V gene's germline CDR1 is SEHNR and CDR2 FQNEAQ (reference sequence). Deletions cut 2 bases from V and 2 bases from J, with 7 bases between. The CDR3 has 13 residues. This chain's CDR3 is CASSLTPAYEQYF. CDR3 in DNA: TGTGCCAGCAGCTTAACCCCAGCCTACGAGCAGTACTTC.

This chain's CDR3 is CASSLNGQPATTQYF. The DNA for the CDR3 is TGTGCCAGCAGTTTAAATGGGCAGCCAGCTACGACGCAGTACTTC. The rearrangement uses TRBV27 and TRBJ2-7, with D unclear. CDR1 is MNHEY and CDR2 is SMNVEV in the germline V gene (reference sequence). Trimming removed 2 bases from V and 9 bases from J, with 20 bases in between. The length of the CDR3 is 15 residues.

V gene TRBV2 combines with J gene TRBJ2-5; TRBD2 agrees at 15 bases. J lost 5 bases, V lost 0 bases, and 1 base had no gene match. The CDR3 has 16 amino acids. The germline gives CDR1 SNHLY, CDR2 FYNNEI. The CDR3 region is CASSEAGLAGGETQYF. The CDR3, as DNA: TGTGCCAGCAGTGAAGCGGGACTAGCGGGAGGTGAGACCCAGTACTTC.